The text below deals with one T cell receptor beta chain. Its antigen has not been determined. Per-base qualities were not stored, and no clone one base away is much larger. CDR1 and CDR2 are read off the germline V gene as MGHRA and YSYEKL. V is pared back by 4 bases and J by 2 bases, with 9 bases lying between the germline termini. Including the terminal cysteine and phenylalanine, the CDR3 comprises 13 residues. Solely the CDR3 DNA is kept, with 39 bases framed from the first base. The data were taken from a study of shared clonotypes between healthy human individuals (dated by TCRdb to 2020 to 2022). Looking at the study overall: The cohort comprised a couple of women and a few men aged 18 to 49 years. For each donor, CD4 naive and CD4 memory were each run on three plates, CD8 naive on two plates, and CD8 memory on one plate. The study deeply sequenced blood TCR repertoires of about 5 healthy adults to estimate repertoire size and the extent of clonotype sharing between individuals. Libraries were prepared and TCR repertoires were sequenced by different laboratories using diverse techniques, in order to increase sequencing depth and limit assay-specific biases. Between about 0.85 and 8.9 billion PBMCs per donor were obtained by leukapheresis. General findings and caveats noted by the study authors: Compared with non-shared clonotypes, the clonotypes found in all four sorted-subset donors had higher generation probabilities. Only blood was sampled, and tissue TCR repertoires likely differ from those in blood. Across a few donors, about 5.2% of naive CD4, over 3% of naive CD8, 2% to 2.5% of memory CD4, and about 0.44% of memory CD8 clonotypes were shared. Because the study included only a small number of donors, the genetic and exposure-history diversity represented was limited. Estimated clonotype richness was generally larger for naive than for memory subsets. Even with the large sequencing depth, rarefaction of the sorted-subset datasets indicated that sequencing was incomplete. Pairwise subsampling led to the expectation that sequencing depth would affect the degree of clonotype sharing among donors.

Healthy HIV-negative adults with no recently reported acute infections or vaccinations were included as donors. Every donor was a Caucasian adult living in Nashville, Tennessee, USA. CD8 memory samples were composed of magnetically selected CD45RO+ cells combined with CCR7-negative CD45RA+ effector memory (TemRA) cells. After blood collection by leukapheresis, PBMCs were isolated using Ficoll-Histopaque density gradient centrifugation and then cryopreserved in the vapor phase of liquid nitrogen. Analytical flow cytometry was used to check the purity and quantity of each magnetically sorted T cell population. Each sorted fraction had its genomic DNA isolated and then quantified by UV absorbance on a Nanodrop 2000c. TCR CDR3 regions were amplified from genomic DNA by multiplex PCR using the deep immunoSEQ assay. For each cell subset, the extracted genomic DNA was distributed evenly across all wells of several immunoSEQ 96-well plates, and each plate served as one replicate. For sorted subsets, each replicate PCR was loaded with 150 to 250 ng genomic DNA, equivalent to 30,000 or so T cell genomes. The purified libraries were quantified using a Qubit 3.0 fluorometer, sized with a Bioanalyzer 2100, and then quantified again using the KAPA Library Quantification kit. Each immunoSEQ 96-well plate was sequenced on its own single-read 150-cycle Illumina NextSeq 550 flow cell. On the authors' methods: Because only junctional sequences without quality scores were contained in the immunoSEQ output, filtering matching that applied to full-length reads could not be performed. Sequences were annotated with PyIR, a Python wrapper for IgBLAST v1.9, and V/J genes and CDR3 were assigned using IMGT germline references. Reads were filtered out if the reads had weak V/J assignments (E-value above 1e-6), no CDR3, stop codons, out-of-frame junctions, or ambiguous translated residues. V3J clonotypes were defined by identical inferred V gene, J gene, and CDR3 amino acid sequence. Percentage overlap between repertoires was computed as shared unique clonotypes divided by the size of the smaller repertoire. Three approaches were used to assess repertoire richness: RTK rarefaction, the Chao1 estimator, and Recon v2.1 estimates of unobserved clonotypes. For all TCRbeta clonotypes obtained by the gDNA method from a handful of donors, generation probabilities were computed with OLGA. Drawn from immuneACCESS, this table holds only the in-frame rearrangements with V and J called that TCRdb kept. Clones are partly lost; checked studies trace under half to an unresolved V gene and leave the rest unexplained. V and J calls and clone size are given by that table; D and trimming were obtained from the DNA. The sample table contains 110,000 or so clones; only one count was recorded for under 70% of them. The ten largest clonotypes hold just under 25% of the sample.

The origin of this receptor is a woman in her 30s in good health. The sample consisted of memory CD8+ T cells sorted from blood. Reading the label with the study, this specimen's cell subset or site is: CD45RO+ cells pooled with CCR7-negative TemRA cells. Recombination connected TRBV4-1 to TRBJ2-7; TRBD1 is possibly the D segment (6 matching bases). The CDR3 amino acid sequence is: CASSPGTPYEQYF. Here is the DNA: TGCGCCAGCAGCCCCGGGACACCCTACGAGCAGTACTTC.